What follows are 18 T cell receptor beta chains derived from one specimen sequenced in a study of type 1 regulatory T cells. No antigen is known for these receptors. TCRdb ran MiXCR on the reads and lists one entry per CDR3 protein. Here the sample spans about 68,000 distinct CDR3 sequences, about 60% being singletons. The sequencing sample was made of cultured T cells, either the whole culture or a sorted T cell fraction (not recorded which). The subset is: Tr1-enriched cell product generated in vitro against host alloantigens. These receptors came from a human donor in good health.

This clonotype turned up a few times. V and J are TRBV5-1 and TRBJ1-4, with D maybe TRBD1 (5 bases). Looked up from germline, CDR1 is SGHRS and CDR2 is YFSETQ. The CDR3 extends over 15 amino acids. Trimming stripped 0 bases from V and 8 bases from J, with 14 bases between. CDR3 DNA sequence: TGCGCCAGCAGCTTGGCTCCAGGGATGGAGGAAAAACTGTTTTTT. Protein: CASSLAPGMEEKLFF.

The V gene is TRBV9, the J gene TRBJ2-7; unclear D gene. CDR1 and CDR2 (germline): SGDLS, YYNGEE. V was trimmed by 0 bases and J by 2 bases, leaving 12 bases between them. CDR3 length equals 15 residues. CDR3 nucleotide sequence: TGTGCCAGCAGCGTAGGCCCCATGGAGACCTACGAGCAGTACTTC. Its translation: CASSVGPMETYEQYF.

The genes are TRBV12-3 or TRBV12-4 and TRBJ2-1, with 8 bases aligning to TRBD1. V shed 4 bases and J 3 bases; nucleotides not matched to a gene: 8. CDR3 length equals 16 residues. The CDR3 bases are TGTGCCAGCAGTTCACCGCAGGGGGCCCTCTACAATGAGCAGTTCTTC. It is translated as CASSSPQGALYNEQFF.

The rearrangement uses TRBV7-9 and TRBJ2-1; D might be TRBD2 (5 bases). Per the germline V gene, CDR1 is SEHNR and CDR2 is FQNEAQ (reference sequence). Trimming shortened V by 5 bases and J by 0 bases, and 14 bases separated the two germline ends. CDR3 length: 16 amino acids. CDR3 residues: CASSDPRGSSYNEQFF. The CDR3 coding sequence is TGTGCCAGCAGCGATCCCCGGGGAAGCTCCTACAATGAGCAGTTCTTC.

This clonotype was found once. A much bigger clone sits one base away, suggesting this may be a read error. V gene TRBV7-2 combines with J gene TRBJ2-5; TRBD2 agrees at 8 bases. This CDR3 spans 16 amino acids. Germline loops: CDR1 SGHTA, CDR2 FQGNSA. In nucleotides, the CDR3 is TGTGCCAACAGCTTAGCGGTAGTAGCGGGGCAAGAGACCCAGTACTTC. It is translated as CANSLAVVAGQETQYF.

This chain connects TRBV3-1 to TRBJ2-7; 7 bases agree with TRBD1. The CDR3 has 14 residues. V was clipped by 8 bases and J by 0 bases; unmatched bases: 7. Looked up from germline, CDR1 is LGHDT and CDR2 is YNNKEL (reference sequence). The DNA for the CDR3 is TGTGCCAGCCGCAGACAGGGCTCCTCCTACGAGCAGTACTTC. Protein: CASRRQGSSYEQYF.

This chain links TRBV4-1 with TRBJ1-2, with D unresolved. V shed 1 base and J shed 5 bases, with 26 bases lying between them. This CDR3 comprises 19 residues. Germline CDR1 is MGHRA and CDR2 is YSYEKL. The CDR3 reads CASSQVELFRVGGEYGYTF. In DNA, the CDR3 is TGCGCCAGCAGCCAAGTGGAATTGTTCCGGGTTGGCGGGGAGTATGGCTACACCTTC.

This clonotype showed up just a few times. The chain has TRBV5-5 and TRBJ2-7; D not resolved. V dropped 3 bases and J dropped 5 bases, with 9 bases sitting between them. The CDR3 is made up of 12 amino acids. The germline V gene encodes CDR1 SGHKS and CDR2 YYEKEE (reference sequence). The CDR3 sequence: CASSSPGNEQYF. The CDR3 bases are TGTGCCAGCAGCTCCCCTGGTAACGAGCAGTACTTC.

This rearrangement joins TRBV20-1 to TRBJ2-7; 14 bases line up with TRBD2. Germline V gene sequence: CDR1 DFQATT, CDR2 SNEGSKA (reference sequence). The CDR3 length is 14 residues. After removal of 3 bases from V and 8 bases from J, the junction contained 6 bases not matched to a gene. DNA of the CDR3: TGCAGTGCTAGCAGACTAGCGGGAGGGTCTCAGCAGTACTTC. Amino acid sequence: CSASRLAGGSQQYF.

This chain connects TRBV9 to TRBJ2-1; TRBD1 matches at 7 bases. V shed 2 bases and J 4 bases; nucleotides not matched to a gene: 6. Germline loops: CDR1 SGDLS, CDR2 YYNGEE. The CDR3 loop spans 15 amino acids. For the CDR3, the DNA is TGTGCCAGCAGCGTCTCGGGACAGCTATACAATGAGCAGTTCTTC. Translated, it gives CASSVSGQLYNEQFF.

This clonotype was seen only once. V usage is TRBV6-2 or TRBV6-3 and J usage is TRBJ2-4; 7 positions match TRBD1. Per germline, CDR1 MNHEY and CDR2 SVGEGT. V shed 5 bases and J 6 bases; nucleotides not matched to a gene: 7. The CDR3 covers 14 residues. The CDR3, as DNA: TGTGCCAGCAGTCCCGGGACAGTGGGAAACATTCAGTACTTC. Protein product: CASSPGTVGNIQYF.

The rearrangement links TRBV20-1 to TRBJ2-1; 13 bases are a match to TRBD2. The CDR3 spans 16 residues. V lost 5 bases to trimming and J lost 5 bases; unmatched junction nucleotides: 9. In germline, CDR1 is DFQATT, CDR2 SNEGSKA (reference sequence). The CDR3 DNA reads TGCAGTGCTCCCGACTTAACTAGCGGGAGGGACAATGAGCAGTTCTTC. Translated: CSAPDLTSGRDNEQFF.

The gene calls are TRBV6-5 and TRBJ2-1, with TRBD2 matching 13 bases. The V gene's germline CDR1 is MNHEY and CDR2 SVGAGI. This CDR3 is 18 amino acids long. Trimming took 1 base from V and 7 from J; bases not matched to a gene: 10. The DNA for the CDR3 is TGTGCCAGCAGTTACTTTCTGAGGACTAGCGGGAGATCGAATGAGCAGTTCTTC. It yields the protein CASSYFLRTSGRSNEQFF.

This clonotype appeared once. This rearrangement joins TRBV14 to TRBJ2-2; D is ambiguous. V was shortened by 0 bases and J by 4 bases, with 18 bases between the two germline ends. The CDR3 contains 18 residues. The V gene's germline CDR1 is SGHDN and CDR2 FVKESK. The CDR3 loop is CASSQDVRRSPGTGELFF. The CDR3 DNA reads as TGTGCCAGCAGCCAAGATGTGCGCCGTAGTCCGGGCACCGGGGAGCTGTTTTTT.

The chain uses TRBV11-3 and TRBJ2-1; TRBD1 might be the D (6 bases). The CDR3 is 14 amino acids. V lost 5 bases and J lost 8, with 16 bases in between. CDR1 and CDR2 (germline): SGHNT, YENEEA. As DNA, the CDR3 is TGTGCCAGCAGCCGGGACACAAGTGTCCATGAGCAGTTCTTC. Encoded protein: CASSRDTSVHEQFF.

The rearrangement joins TRBV2 to TRBJ2-7, with D tentatively TRBD1 or TRBD2 (5 bases each). Per the germline V gene, CDR1 is SNHLY and CDR2 is FYNNEI. The germline V and J ends were trimmed by 6 bases and 2 bases, with 17 bases remaining between them. The CDR3 has 15 residues. CDR3 protein: CASRDPGPGAYEQYF. CDR3 bases: TGTGCCAGCAGAGATCCGGGGCCCGGGGCCTACGAGCAGTACTTC.

This clonotype was detected a few times. The V call is TRBV24-1, the J call TRBJ1-5; tentative D call: TRBD1 (5 bases). The CDR3 totals 13 residues. The germline gives CDR1 KGHDR, CDR2 SFDVKD. Trimming removed 9 bases at V and 6 bases at J, with 14 bases between. This CDR3 is CATADSGGQPQHF. The CDR3 nucleotides read TGTGCCACCGCTGACAGCGGCGGTCAGCCCCAGCATTTT.

The J gene is TRBJ2-1, the V gene TRBV6-5, with 7 bases matching TRBD2. After removal of 10 bases from V and 8 bases from J, the junction contained 17 bases not matched to a gene. CDR3 length equals 15 residues. CDR1 is MNHEY and CDR2 is SVGAGI in the germline V gene. The CDR3: CATLRGGGSYYEQFF. The CDR3 DNA follows: TGTGCCACCCTCCGTGGTGGCGGGAGTTATTATGAGCAGTTCTTC.